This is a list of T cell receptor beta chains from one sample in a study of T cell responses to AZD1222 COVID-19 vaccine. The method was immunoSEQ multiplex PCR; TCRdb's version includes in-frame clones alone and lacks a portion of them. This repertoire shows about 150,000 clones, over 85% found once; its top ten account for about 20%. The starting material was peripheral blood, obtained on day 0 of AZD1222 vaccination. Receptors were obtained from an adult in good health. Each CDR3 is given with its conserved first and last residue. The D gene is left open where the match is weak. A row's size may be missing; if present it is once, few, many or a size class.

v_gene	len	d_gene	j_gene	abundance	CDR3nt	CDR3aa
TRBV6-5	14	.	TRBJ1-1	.	TGTGCCAGCAGTTACTCCCGGGGGGCGGCTGAAGCTTTCTTT	CASSYSRGAAEAFF
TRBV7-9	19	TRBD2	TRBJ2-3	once	TGTGCCAGCAGCTCCGGGACTAGCGGGGGGCCCCGCAGCACAGATACGCAGTATTTT	CASSSGTSGGPRSTDTQYF
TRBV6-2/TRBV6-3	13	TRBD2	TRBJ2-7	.	TGTGCCAGCAGTTTACTAGCGGGGGGCGAGCAGTACTTC	CASSLLAGGEQYF
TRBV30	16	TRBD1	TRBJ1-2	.	TGTGCCTGGACACGGGACAGGGCTACACTATTCTATGGCTACACCTTC	CAWTRDRATLFYGYTF
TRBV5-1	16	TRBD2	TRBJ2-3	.	TGCGCCAGCAGCCCAATGGGCGGGAGGAGCACAGATACGCAGTATTTT	CASSPMGGRSTDTQYF
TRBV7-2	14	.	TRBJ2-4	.	TGTGCCAGCAGCCCCCAGCTAGCCAAAAACATTCAGTACTTC	CASSPQLAKNIQYF
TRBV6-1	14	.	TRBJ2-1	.	TGTGCCAGCAGTGATGGAAGCGGAGACAATGAGCAGTTCTTC	CASSDGSGDNEQFF
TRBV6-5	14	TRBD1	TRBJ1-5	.	TGTGCCAGCCTACAGGGGGTTCCTAATCAGCCCCAGCATTTT	CASLQGVPNQPQHF
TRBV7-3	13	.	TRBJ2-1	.	TGTGCCAGCAGCTTAAAGGGGGTACAGGAGCAGTTCTTC	CASSLKGVQEQFF
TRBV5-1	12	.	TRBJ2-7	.	TGCGCCAGCAGCCCCCCAGGCTACGAGCAGTACTTC	CASSPPGYEQYF
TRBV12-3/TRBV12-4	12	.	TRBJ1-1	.	TGTGCCAGCAGTTTCGACGGGGTTGAAGCTTTCTTT	CASSFDGVEAFF
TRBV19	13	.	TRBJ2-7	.	TGTGCCAGTACCGCAACGGATTCCTACGAGCAGTACTTC	CASTATDSYEQYF
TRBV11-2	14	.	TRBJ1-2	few	TGTGCCAGCAGCTTAGAGTGGGGGCCCGATGGCTACACCTTC	CASSLEWGPDGYTF
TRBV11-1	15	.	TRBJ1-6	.	TGTGCCAGCAGCTTAAGCGGGCATCGTAATTCACCCCTCCACTTT	CASSLSGHRNSPLHF
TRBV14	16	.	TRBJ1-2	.	TGTGCCAGCAGCCAAGTCCGAAGGGGAGCTAACTATGGCTACACCTTC	CASSQVRRGANYGYTF
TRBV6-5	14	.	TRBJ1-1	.	TGTGCCAGCGGGCCTCGGGGTGCCAACACTGAAGCTTTCTTT	CASGPRGANTEAFF
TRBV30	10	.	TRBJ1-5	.	TGTGCCTGGAGTGTACGGCCCCAGCATTTT	CAWSVRPQHF
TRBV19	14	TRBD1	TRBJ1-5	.	TGTGCCAGTAGTTTCGGACAGGTACATCAGCCCCAGCATTTT	CASSFGQVHQPQHF
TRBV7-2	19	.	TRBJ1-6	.	TGTGCCAGCAGCTTAGAGTTTAGTTCGGGGGCTTCCTATAATTCACCCCTCCACTTT	CASSLEFSSGASYNSPLHF
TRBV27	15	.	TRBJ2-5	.	TGTGCCAGCAGTTTTGTGTCGGGGGACCCAGAGACCCAGTACTTC	CASSFVSGDPETQYF
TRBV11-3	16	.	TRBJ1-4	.	TGTGCCAGCAGCCAAAGGGAGCAGGCCTTAAATGAAAAACTGTTTTTT	CASSQREQALNEKLFF
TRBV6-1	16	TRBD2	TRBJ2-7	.	TGTGCCAGCAGTGAACCTTCCGGGACTATTCCCTACGAGCAGTACTTC	CASSEPSGTIPYEQYF
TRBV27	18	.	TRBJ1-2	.	TGTGCCAGCAGTCCATATCCCGCAGGGGTGGGTTCTAACTATGGCTACACCTTC	CASSPYPAGVGSNYGYTF
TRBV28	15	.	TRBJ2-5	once	TGTGCCAGCAGTTTAGATCCACAAGGGCTCGAGACCCAGTACTTC	CASSLDPQGLETQYF
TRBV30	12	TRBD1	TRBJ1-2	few	TGTGCCTGCGCCACAGGGGAGATTGGCTACACCTTC	CACATGEIGYTF
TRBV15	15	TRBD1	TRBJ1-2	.	TGTGCCACCAGCAGCCGGGACAGGGCCAACTATGGCTACACCTTC	CATSSRDRANYGYTF
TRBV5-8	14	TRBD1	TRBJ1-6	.	TGTGCCAGCAGCTTCGGGACAGACCAATCACCCCTCCACTTT	CASSFGTDQSPLHF
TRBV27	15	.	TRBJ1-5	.	TGTGCCAGCAGTTCCATCTCAGGGGTTAGTCAGCCCCAGCATTTT	CASSSISGVSQPQHF
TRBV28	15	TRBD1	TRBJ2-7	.	TGTGCCAGCACCCCACCCGGGACAGCCGTACGCGGGCAGTACTTC	CASTPPGTAVRGQYF
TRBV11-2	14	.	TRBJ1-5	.	TGTGCCAGCAGCTTATCCCGGGGGGATCAGCCCCAGCATTTT	CASSLSRGDQPQHF
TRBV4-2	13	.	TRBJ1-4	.	TGTGCCAGCGCGGGGGCCCCTTTTGAAAAACTGTTTTTT	CASAGAPFEKLFF
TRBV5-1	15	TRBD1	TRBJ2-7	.	TGCGCCAGCAGCGCCGCCGGGACAGGGAACTACGAGCAGTACTTC	CASSAAGTGNYEQYF
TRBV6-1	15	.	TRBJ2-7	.	TGTGCCAGCAGTGAAGTTCCCCTATATTATGACGAGCAGTACTTC	CASSEVPLYYDEQYF